This T cell receptor beta chain appears in the sequencing data of a study of T cell responses to AZD1222 COVID-19 vaccine. TCRdb keeps only in-frame clones here, not all; method: immunoSEQ multiplex PCR. The sample comprises approximately 80,000 clones, 80% to 90% of which are singletons, and just over 30% rests with the top ten. Germline V gene data show CDR1 as LGHNA and CDR2 as YSLEER. This CDR3 has 14 residues. The V gene lost 0 bases and the J gene lost 6 bases, with 11 bases spanning the gap. The receptor comes from an adult in good health. The rearrangement links TRBV4-3 to TRBJ1-2; D possibly corresponds to TRBD1 (5 bases). Sequenced material: peripheral blood, taken on day 0 of AZD1222 vaccination. The CDR3 sequence: CASSQESAGHGYTF. The CDR3 DNA follows: TGCGCCAGCAGCCAAGAGTCGGCAGGGCATGGCTACACCTTC.